This T cell receptor (beta chain) was documented in a study of T cell responses to AZD1222 COVID-19 vaccine. The repertoire was sequenced with immunoSEQ multiplex PCR; TCRdb's copy has only in-frame clones and lacks some. Among about 150,000 clones listed, around nine tenths were seen once. Study observations and caveats: With dominance at 160-218 and 743-854, vaccine-associated CD4 TCRs spanned spike. Most donors were white British and more were female, and clonal diversity was possibly underestimated.

Remarks on this clone: What it recognizes is unknown.

Germline V gene sequence: CDR1 LGHDT, CDR2 YNNKEL (reference sequence). V lost 6 bases, J lost 4 bases, and 5 bases stayed unmatched. The length of the CDR3 is 14 residues. The receptor was isolated from an adult in good health. The V call is TRBV3-1 (or the pseudogene TRBV3-2), the J call TRBJ2-1; 8 bases map to TRBD2. Sequenced material: peripheral blood, taken on day 0 of MenACWY control vaccination. CDR3 nucleotide sequence: TGTGCCAGCAGTTTGGTAGCGGGGTACAATGAGCAGTTCTTC. Its protein product is CASSLVAGYNEQFF.